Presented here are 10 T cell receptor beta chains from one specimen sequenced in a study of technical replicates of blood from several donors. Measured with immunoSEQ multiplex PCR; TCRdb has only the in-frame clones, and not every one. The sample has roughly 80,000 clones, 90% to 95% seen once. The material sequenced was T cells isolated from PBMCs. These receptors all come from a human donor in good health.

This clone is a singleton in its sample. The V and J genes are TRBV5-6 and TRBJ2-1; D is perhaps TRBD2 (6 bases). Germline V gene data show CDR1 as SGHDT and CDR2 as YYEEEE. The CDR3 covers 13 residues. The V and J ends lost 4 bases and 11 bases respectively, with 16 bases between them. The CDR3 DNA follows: TGTGCCAGCAGCCTAGAAGGGGACTTTAAGCAGTTCTTC. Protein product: CASSLEGDFKQFF.

CDR3 DNA: TGCGCCAGCAGCCATCGACAGGGTGGGGAAAAACTGTTTTTT. The encoded protein is CASSHRQGGEKLFF. The genes are TRBV4-1 and TRBJ1-4, with 7 bases aligning to TRBD1. This CDR3 has 14 residues. CDR1 is MGHRA and CDR2 is YSYEKL in the germline V gene. The trim removed 3 bases at V and 8 bases at J, leaving 6 bases unmatched.

The CDR3 DNA reads as TGTGCCAGCAGTTATACTAGCGGGAGGTTTAGTAGATCCTACGAGCAGTACTTC. Its protein product is CASSYTSGRFSRSYEQYF. The J gene is TRBJ2-7, the V gene TRBV5-4; 12 bases are a match to TRBD2. V lost 5 bases, J lost 1 base, and 13 bases stayed unmatched. This CDR3 comprises 18 residues. Germline V lookup: CDR1 SGHNT, CDR2 YYREEE (reference sequence).

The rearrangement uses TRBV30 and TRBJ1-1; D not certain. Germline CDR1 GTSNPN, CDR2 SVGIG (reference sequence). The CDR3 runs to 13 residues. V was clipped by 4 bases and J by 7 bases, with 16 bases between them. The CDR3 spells CAWTSLSRDEAFF. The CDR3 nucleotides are TGTGCCTGGACCTCCCTCTCCCGCGATGAAGCTTTCTTT.

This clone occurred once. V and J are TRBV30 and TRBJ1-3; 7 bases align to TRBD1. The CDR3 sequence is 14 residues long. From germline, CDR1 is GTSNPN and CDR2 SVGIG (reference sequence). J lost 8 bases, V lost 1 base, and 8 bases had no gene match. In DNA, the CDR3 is TGTGCCTGGAGTGAGGGACAGCCAGCGGACACCATATATTTT. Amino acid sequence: CAWSEGQPADTIYF. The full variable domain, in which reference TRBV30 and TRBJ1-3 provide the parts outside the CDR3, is SQTIHQWPATLVQPVGSPLSLECTVEGTSNPNLYWYRQAAGRGLQLLFYSVGIGQISSEVPQNLSASRPQDRQFILSSKKLLLSDSGFYLCAWSEGQPADTIYFGEGSWLTVV.

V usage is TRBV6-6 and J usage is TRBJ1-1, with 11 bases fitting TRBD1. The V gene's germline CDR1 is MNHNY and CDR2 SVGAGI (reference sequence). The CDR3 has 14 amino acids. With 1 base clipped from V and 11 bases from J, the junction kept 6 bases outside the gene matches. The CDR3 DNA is TGTGCCAGCAGTTACTACGGGACAGGGGGTGAGGCTTTCTTT. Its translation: CASSYYGTGGEAFF.

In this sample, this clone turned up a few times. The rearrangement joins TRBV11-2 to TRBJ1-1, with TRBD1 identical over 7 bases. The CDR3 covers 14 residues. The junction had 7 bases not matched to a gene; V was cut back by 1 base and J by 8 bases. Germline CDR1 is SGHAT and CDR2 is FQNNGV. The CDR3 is CASSLGQGVGEAFF. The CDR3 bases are TGTGCCAGCAGCTTAGGACAGGGTGTGGGAGAAGCTTTCTTT.

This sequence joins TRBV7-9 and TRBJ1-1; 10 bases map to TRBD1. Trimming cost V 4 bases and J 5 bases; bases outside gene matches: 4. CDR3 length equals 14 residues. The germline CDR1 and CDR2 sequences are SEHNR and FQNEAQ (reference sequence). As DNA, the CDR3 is TGTGCCAGCAGCTCCTGGACAGGGGGGACTGAAGCTTTCTTT. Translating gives CASSSWTGGTEAFF.

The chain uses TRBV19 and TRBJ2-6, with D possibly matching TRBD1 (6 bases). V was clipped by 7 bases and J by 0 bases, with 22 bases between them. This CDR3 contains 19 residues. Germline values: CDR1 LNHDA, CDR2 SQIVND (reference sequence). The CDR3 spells CASILRQTGAPSGANVLTF. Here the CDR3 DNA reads TGTGCCAGTATCCTTCGACAGACAGGCGCTCCCTCTGGGGCCAACGTCCTGACTTTC.

CDR3: CASSSPGQGYNEQFF. As DNA, the CDR3 is TGTGCCAGCAGTTCGCCGGGACAGGGATACAATGAGCAGTTCTTC. This rearrangement joins TRBV6-5 to TRBJ2-1; TRBD1 aligns across 9 bases. V lost 4 bases, J lost 4 bases, and 5 bases stayed unmatched. The CDR3 consists of 15 residues. Germline V gene data show CDR1 as MNHEY and CDR2 as SVGAGI.